The entry below gives a single TCR beta chain sequence along with its context. Its antigen is still unknown. The sample is drawn from a study of T cells in Graves' hyperthyroidism and ophthalmopathy. Study results and limitations: Blood also carried most thyroid clonotypes expanded above 0.001.

From RNA transcripts, TCR beta CDR3 regions were amplified. In the first-round RT-PCR of the TCR CDR3, the HTBI primer set was used. TCRdb itself ran the multiplex PCR reads through MiXCR, one entry per CDR3 protein. Of approximately 430,000 distinct CDR3 sequences listed, around a sixth are singletons. Germline CDR1 reads DFQATT; CDR2 reads SNEGSKA (reference sequence). This CDR3 region has 13 residues. After removal of 1 base from V and 7 bases from J, the junction contained 2 bases not matched to a gene. The sequence was collected from a woman aged 18 to 35 with Graves' hyperthyroidism. The chain joins TRBV20-1 to TRBJ1-4; 8 bases map to TRBD1. Sequenced material: blood. CDR3 in amino acids: CSARVGQGEKLFF. The CDR3 DNA reads TGCAGTGCTAGAGTAGGACAGGGTGAAAAACTGTTTTTT.